This entry concerns a single TCR beta chain. CD8+ and CD4+ T cells circulating in blood were sequenced for TCR beta. Roughly 0.45 to 1 ug RNA was reverse transcribed with random hexamers. Multiplex PCR with immunoSEQ amplified the TCR beta CDR3 across 54 Vbeta and 13 Jbeta. TCRdb reprocessed the immunoSEQ multiplex PCR reads with MiXCR, giving one entry per CDR3 protein. The profile shows 150,000 to 200,000 distinct CDR3 sequences, more than 90% of them singletons. The data are from a study of CD8 T cells in Susac syndrome. This CDR3 comprises 18 residues. The ends were cut back, 0 bases at V and 0 bases at J, with 16 bases in the middle. The germline gives CDR1 SGDLS, CDR2 YYNGEE.

The chain recombines TRBV9 with TRBJ2-1; D might be TRBD1 (6 bases). The clonotype comes from a human donor with multiple sclerosis. The sequenced sample was CD4+ T cells from PBMCs. The CDR3 sequence is CASSVEAAGASSYNEQFF. CDR3 coding DNA: TGTGCCAGCAGCGTAGAAGCCGCAGGGGCTAGCTCCTACAATGAGCAGTTCTTC.